The 20 T cell receptor beta chains given below trace back to one sample, sequenced in a study of T cell responses to AZD1222 COVID-19 vaccine. Here immunoSEQ multiplex PCR was the method, and the copy in TCRdb shows in-frame clones only, minus some. The data contain 45,000 to 55,000 clones, about 86% of them singletons. The source material was peripheral blood, sampled on day 0 of AZD1222 vaccination. Source of these receptors: an adult in good health.

This clone was found a few times. This chain connects TRBV5-5 to TRBJ2-7; tentative D call: TRBD1 (5 bases). The CDR3 runs to 15 residues. The V end was cut by 2 bases, the J end by 2 bases, with 14 bases between. Germline CDR1 is SGHKS and CDR2 is YYEKEE (reference sequence). CDR3 DNA sequence: TGTGCCAGCAGCTTAGGGCGCAGGGTCCCCTACGAGCAGTACTTC. Encoded protein: CASSLGRRVPYEQYF.

This clone was observed a single time. This chain links TRBV5-1 with TRBJ1-1; D is uncertain. V was shortened by 0 bases and J by 7 bases, with 13 bases between the two germline ends. CDR1 and CDR2 from the germline V gene are SGHRS and YFSETQ. This CDR3 comprises 14 residues. DNA of the CDR3: TGCGCCAGCAGCTTGGAGGTAGGGTTCGTTGAAGCTTTCTTT. Translation: CASSLEVGFVEAFF.

The gene calls are TRBV5-1 and TRBJ1-6, with TRBD1 as a possible D gene (5 bases). Looked up from germline, CDR1 is SGHRS and CDR2 is YFSETQ. V shed 0 bases and J shed 8 bases, with 9 bases lying between them. This CDR3 is 14 amino acids long. This CDR3 reads CASSLGDVDSPLHF. CDR3 DNA: TGCGCCAGCAGCTTGGGGGACGTAGATTCACCCCTCCACTTT.

CDR3 nucleotide sequence: TGTGCCAGCAGCTTAAACAGGTTGTCTCCAGATACGCAGTATTTT. It encodes CASSLNRLSPDTQYF. This chain connects TRBV7-2 to TRBJ2-3, with D tentatively TRBD1 (5 bases). Trimming pared 2 bases from V and 4 bases from J, leaving 13 bases between. CDR1 and CDR2 (germline): SGHTA, FQGNSA. The CDR3 is made up of 15 amino acids.

The chain recombines TRBV2 with TRBJ2-2, with TRBD2 identical over 10 bases. The CDR3 totals 15 residues. Trimming removed 6 bases from V and 4 bases from J; junction bases left unmatched: 5. Germline V gives CDR1 SNHLY, CDR2 FYNNEI. CDR3 in amino acids: CASRKGTSATGELFF. The CDR3 region has the DNA TGTGCCAGCAGGAAAGGGACTAGCGCCACCGGGGAGCTGTTTTTT.

The V call is TRBV30, the J call TRBJ1-2, with 8 bases identical to TRBD1. J lost 2 bases, V lost 7 bases, and 3 bases had no gene match. The CDR3 totals 12 residues. Looked up from germline, CDR1 is GTSNPN and CDR2 is SVGIG (reference sequence). The CDR3 coding sequence is TGTGCCTCGACAGGGGTCAACTATGGCTACACCTTC. This codes for CASTGVNYGYTF.

V usage is TRBV6-5 and J usage is TRBJ2-7; D gene uncertain. Trimming left V 7 bases short and J 2 bases short, with 12 bases between. The CDR3 covers 13 residues. Germline V CDR1 and CDR2: MNHEY, SVGAGI. The CDR3, as DNA: TGTGCCAGCACCTCCTCTACAGCCTACGAGCAGTACTTC. The encoded protein is CASTSSTAYEQYF.

The CDR3 DNA reads as TGTGCCAGTAGAGATACAGGGGAAACGGGCACCGGGGAGCTGTTTTTT. Residues: CASRDTGETGTGELFF. The J gene is TRBJ2-2, the V gene TRBV19; 7 bases line up with TRBD1. This CDR3 region has 16 residues. The junction had 11 bases not matched to a gene; V was cut back by 6 bases and J by 4 bases. The germline V gene encodes CDR1 LNHDA and CDR2 SQIVND (reference sequence).

CDR3: CASNGIDTGELFF. DNA of the CDR3: TGTGCCAGCAACGGGATTGACACCGGGGAGCTGTTTTTT. The chain joins TRBV5-4 to TRBJ2-2; D may be TRBD2 (5 bases). The V gene lost 6 bases and the J gene lost 3 bases, with 9 bases spanning the gap. This CDR3 region has 13 residues. Looked up from germline, CDR1 is SGHNT and CDR2 is YYREEE (reference sequence).

The chain has TRBV6-2 or TRBV6-3 and TRBJ2-5; 9 bases are shared with TRBD1. Germline trimming cut 4 bases from V and 4 bases from J; bases unmatched to any gene: 7. CDR3 length: 15 amino acids. CDR1 is MNHEY, CDR2 SVGEGT, per germline. Here the CDR3 reads CASSSARTGAETQYF. In DNA form, the CDR3 reads TGTGCCAGCAGTTCCGCCCGGACAGGGGCAGAGACCCAGTACTTC.

This chain joins TRBV6-5 and TRBJ2-5; 7 nucleotides align to TRBD1. Germline values: CDR1 MNHEY, CDR2 SVGAGI. The V and J ends lost 2 bases and 1 base, in that order; junction bases with no gene match: 4. The CDR3 has 15 residues. In DNA form, the CDR3 reads TGTGCCAGCAGTTACGGGACAGCATCCCAAGAGACCCAGTACTTC. Protein: CASSYGTASQETQYF.

J is TRBJ1-1 and V is TRBV30; TRBD1 matches at 8 bases. Looked up from germline, CDR1 is GTSNPN and CDR2 is SVGIG (reference sequence). The CDR3 is made up of 14 amino acids. With V trimmed by 3 bases and J by 1 base, 4 bases remained unmatched. The CDR3 loop is CAWRTGTGNTEAFF. The CDR3 bases are TGTGCCTGGAGGACCGGGACAGGGAACACTGAAGCTTTCTTT.

The V and J genes are TRBV18 and TRBJ2-1; 8 bases are shared with TRBD1. Germline V gene lookup returns CDR1 KGHSH and CDR2 LQKENI. CDR3 length equals 15 residues. Germline trimming cut 5 bases from V and 4 bases from J; bases unmatched to any gene: 7. The CDR3 loop reads CASSAGGRGYNEQFF. The CDR3 DNA follows: TGTGCCAGCTCAGCAGGGGGCAGGGGGTACAATGAGCAGTTCTTC.

The J gene is TRBJ2-6, the V gene TRBV7-9, with 8 positions matching TRBD1. CDR1 is SEHNR, CDR2 FQNEAQ, per germline (reference sequence). Trimming cost V 5 bases and J 13 bases; bases outside gene matches: 16. CDR3 size: 16 residues. As DNA, the CDR3 is TGTGCCAGCAGCCGCCCCCCGGACAGGGCCCGTGGGGTCCTGACTTTC. Translating gives CASSRPPDRARGVLTF.

The chain has TRBV20-1 and TRBJ1-4; 7 positions match TRBD1. From germline, CDR1 is DFQATT and CDR2 SNEGSKA (reference sequence). This CDR3 has 15 residues. Trimming at V came to 3 bases and at J to 3 bases, leaving 7 bases not matched to a gene. The CDR3 reads CSASWAGTANEKLFF. For the CDR3, the DNA is TGCAGTGCTAGTTGGGCCGGGACAGCTAATGAAAAACTGTTTTTT.

The rearrangement links TRBV7-3 to TRBJ2-3; TRBD1 might be the D (6 bases). The V gene's germline CDR1 is SGHTA and CDR2 FQGTGA. The CDR3 sequence is 13 residues long. Deletions cut 2 bases from V and 7 bases from J, with 10 bases between. The CDR3 DNA is TGTGCCAGCAGCTTACTCCAGGGGCATACGCAGTATTTT. Protein product: CASSLLQGHTQYF.

This sequence joins TRBV5-4 and TRBJ1-6, with 7 bases fitting TRBD1. This CDR3 is 14 amino acids long. Germline CDR1 and CDR2: SGHNT and YYREEE (reference sequence). V shed 1 base and J 10 bases; nucleotides not matched to a gene: 5. CDR3: CASSLQGGESPLHF. DNA for the CDR3: TGTGCCAGCAGCTTGCAAGGGGGCGAATCACCCCTCCACTTT.

This chain uses TRBV11-1 with TRBJ2-3; TRBD2 matches 7 bases. V lost 4 bases, J lost 0 bases, and 1 base stayed unmatched. The germline V gene has CDR1 SGHAT and CDR2 FQDESV (reference sequence). CDR3 length equals 14 residues. In DNA form, the CDR3 reads TGTGCCAGCAGCTCTAGCGGAAGCACAGATACGCAGTATTTT. As protein: CASSSSGSTDTQYF.

This chain uses TRBV4-3 with TRBJ1-4; no definite D call. Germline assignment: CDR1 LGHNA and CDR2 YSLEER. CDR3 length: 15 amino acids. Trimming left V 5 bases short and J 5 bases short, with 15 bases between. CDR3 sequence reads: CASSKAKYKNEKLFF. Written as DNA, the CDR3 is TGCGCCAGCAGCAAAGCCAAGTATAAGAATGAAAAACTGTTTTTT.

The genes are TRBV7-2 and TRBJ1-1; the D is unclear. This CDR3 contains 14 residues. V lost 1 base and J 1 base, leaving 7 bases between the germline ends. CDR1 is SGHTA, CDR2 FQGNSA, per germline. CDR3 sequence (DNA): TGTGCCAGCAGCTTAGTCCCTAGGAACACTGAAGCTTTCTTT. Its translation: CASSLVPRNTEAFF.